The 17 T cell receptor beta chains below all came from one sample that was sequenced in a study of Ad26.COV2.S vaccination and SARS-CoV-2 variants. Using immunoSEQ multiplex PCR, the repertoire was profiled, and TCRdb retains in-frame clones only, with some absent. The table lists about 180,000 clones, 70% to 90% of them singletons. The sample consisted of peripheral blood, taken after recovery from COVID-19. Source of these receptors: a human donor who had recovered from COVID-19.

V and J are TRBV7-2 and TRBJ1-2; D not resolved. V lost 1 base and J lost 8, with 11 bases in between. CDR1 is SGHTA, CDR2 FQGNSA, per germline. The CDR3 has 13 amino acids. Written as DNA, the CDR3 is TGTGCCAGCAGCTTAGAAAAGGCCGCGGGCTACACCTTC. Protein: CASSLEKAAGYTF.

V and J are TRBV20-1 and TRBJ2-3, with a tentative D call TRBD2 (5 bases). The CDR3 has 11 amino acids. Trimming took 6 bases from V and 6 from J, leaving 10 bases between them. Germline V lookup: CDR1 DFQATT, CDR2 SNEGSKA (reference sequence). CDR3: CSAKTGDTQYF. DNA for the CDR3: TGCAGTGCAAAGACGGGGGATACGCAGTATTTT.

This chain links TRBV4-1 with TRBJ1-6; D not resolved. The CDR3 extends over 15 amino acids. The V gene lost 0 bases and the J gene lost 9 bases, with 12 bases spanning the gap. CDR1 is MGHRA and CDR2 is YSYEKL in the germline V gene. The CDR3 loop is CASSQETSRSSPLHF. The CDR3, as DNA: TGCGCCAGCAGCCAAGAAACCTCGAGGAGTTCACCCCTCCACTTT.

The V call is TRBV5-4, the J call TRBJ1-6; 10 nucleotides align to TRBD1. The germline CDR1 and CDR2 sequences are SGHNT and YYREEE (reference sequence). V was clipped by 4 bases and J by 8 bases; unmatched bases: 6. CDR3 length: 15 amino acids. The CDR3 bases are TGTGCCAGCAGCCCGCCCGGGACAGGGGATTCACCCCTCCACTTT. The encoded protein is CASSPPGTGDSPLHF.

The rearrangement joins TRBV5-1 to TRBJ2-2; D not certain. The CDR3 loop spans 15 amino acids. The V and J ends lost 0 bases and 4 bases respectively, with 10 bases between them. CDR1 and CDR2 from the germline V gene are SGHRS and YFSETQ. The CDR3 sequence is CASSLGVGVTGELFF. The CDR3 coding sequence is TGCGCCAGCAGCTTGGGTGTGGGTGTCACCGGGGAGCTGTTTTTT.

The J gene is TRBJ2-7, the V gene TRBV5-1; perhaps TRBD1 as D (6 bases). The germline V gene encodes CDR1 SGHRS and CDR2 YFSETQ. V lost 4 bases and J 6 bases, leaving 11 bases between the germline ends. The CDR3 totals 12 residues. The CDR3 DNA is TGCGCCAGCAGCGTTGGACAGTCCGAGCAGTACTTC. Its translation is CASSVGQSEQYF.

This sequence joins TRBV6-5 and TRBJ1-1; D remains unclear. Germline V gives CDR1 MNHEY, CDR2 SVGAGI. The CDR3 extends over 11 amino acids. The V end was cut by 2 bases, the J end by 13 bases, with 11 bases between. CDR3 region: CASSYTAGLFF. The CDR3 coding sequence is TGTGCCAGCAGTTACACGGCTGGACTTTTCTTT.

A single count supports this clone. The chain joins TRBV27 to TRBJ1-4; 7 bases agree with TRBD1. The germline gives CDR1 MNHEY, CDR2 SMNVEV (reference sequence). The CDR3 is 15 residues long. V dropped 6 bases and J dropped 0; count of bases not matched to a gene: 4. The CDR3 DNA follows: TGTGCCAGCAGCTCTACAGGGGCAACTAATGAAAAACTGTTTTTT. Translating it yields CASSSTGATNEKLFF.

The chain links TRBV7-2 to TRBJ2-1, with D possibly matching TRBD2 (6 bases). CDR3 length equals 13 residues. Trimming stripped 0 bases from V and 10 bases from J, with 10 bases between. From germline, CDR1 is SGHTA and CDR2 FQGNSA. This CDR3 reads CASSLAGRREQFF. CDR3 coding DNA: TGTGCCAGCAGCTTAGCTGGGAGGAGGGAGCAGTTCTTC.

The chain recombines TRBV5-6 with TRBJ2-6, with D possibly TRBD1 on 6 matching bases. Trimming shortened V by 5 bases and J by 1 base, and 10 bases separated the two germline ends. Germline loops: CDR1 SGHDT, CDR2 YYEEEE. The CDR3 is 15 amino acids. The DNA for the CDR3 is TGTGCCAGCAGATCAACAGGGTCTGGGGCCAACGTCCTGACTTTC. The encoded protein is CASRSTGSGANVLTF.

This chain joins TRBV11-3 and TRBJ2-7; a possible D gene is TRBD2 (6 bases). Per germline, CDR1 SGHNT and CDR2 YENEEA. V lost 3 bases and J lost 2, with 14 bases in between. This CDR3 is built from 15 residues. The CDR3 coding sequence is TGTGCCAGCAGCTTTGGAGGGGTTGGCACCTACGAGCAGTACTTC. Its translation: CASSFGGVGTYEQYF.

The chain employs TRBV4-1 and TRBJ2-2; the D gene is possibly TRBD1 (6 bases). The CDR3 is made up of 15 amino acids. Germline V gene sequence: CDR1 MGHRA, CDR2 YSYEKL. V lost 2 bases and J 0 bases, leaving 7 bases between the germline ends. CDR3 loop: CASSQRQANTGELFF. CDR3 coding DNA: TGCGCCAGCAGCCAAAGACAGGCGAACACCGGGGAGCTGTTTTTT.

The V call is TRBV5-6, the J call TRBJ1-3; D not resolved. The ends were cut back, 3 bases at V and 0 bases at J, with 10 bases in the middle. Germline assignment: CDR1 SGHDT and CDR2 YYEEEE. This CDR3 contains 15 residues. The DNA of the CDR3 is TGTGCCAGCAGCTATGGACCGAACTCTGGAAACACCATATATTTT. Protein product: CASSYGPNSGNTIYF.

This clone was recorded once. J is TRBJ1-2 and V is TRBV5-5; tentative D call: TRBD1 (5 bases). V dropped 9 bases and J dropped 0 bases, with 15 bases sitting between them. CDR1 is SGHKS, CDR2 YYEKEE, per germline (reference sequence). This CDR3 contains 14 residues. CDR3: CATRPTETNYGYTF. Written as DNA, the CDR3 is TGTGCCACCCGGCCGACAGAGACTAACTATGGCTACACCTTC.

V is TRBV5-1 and J is TRBJ1-2; D not certain. Germline V CDR1 and CDR2: SGHRS, YFSETQ. This CDR3 spans 17 amino acids. V was cut by 0 bases and J by 7 bases, with 22 bases left in between. The CDR3 DNA is TGCGCCAGCAGCTTGGAAGGCAGGACTTTTTACGGCGGTGGCTACACCTTC. As protein: CASSLEGRTFYGGGYTF.

The chain uses TRBV2 and TRBJ2-7; D assignment may be TRBD1 or TRBD2 (6 bases each). This CDR3 spans 14 amino acids. Germline V lookup: CDR1 SNHLY, CDR2 FYNNEI. V gave up 11 bases and J gave up 3 bases, with 20 bases separating them. The CDR3 sequence is CASRGRGQLYEQYF. As DNA, the CDR3 is TGTGCCTCCAGGGGACGGGGGCAACTCTACGAGCAGTACTTC.

The chain recombines TRBV7-9 with TRBJ2-2, with 9 positions matching TRBD2. V lost 3 bases to trimming and J lost 0 bases; unmatched junction nucleotides: 2. In germline, CDR1 is SEHNR, CDR2 FQNEAQ (reference sequence). The CDR3 spans 16 residues. The CDR3 spells CASSFASGTNTGELFF. CDR3 bases: TGTGCCAGCAGCTTCGCTAGCGGGACGAACACCGGGGAGCTGTTTTTT.